This TCR beta chain was recorded in a study of chemoradiotherapy in HPV16-positive cancers. CDR3 length: 16 amino acids. Trimming took off 0 bases at V and 5 bases at J, with 15 bases between the two ends. Germline V gene sequence: CDR1 SGHNT, CDR2 YYREEE (reference sequence). Clones were read by immunoSEQ multiplex PCR, and TCRdb kept only the in-frame ones, dropping some. The repertoire consists of some 1,200 clones, with approximately 85% occurring once and the leading ten covering more than 5%. The V and J genes are TRBV5-4 and TRBJ2-1, with D possibly matching TRBD1 (5 bases). The TCR comes from a human donor with HPV-associated anogenital cancer. The material was tumor tissue, obtained from a patient who underwent chemoradiotherapy. As DNA, the CDR3 is TGTGCCAGCAGCTTGGTAAGGGGTGTTACAGACAATGAGCAGTTCTTC. Protein: CASSLVRGVTDNEQFF.